This entry concerns a single TCR beta chain. Original processing methods: Nucleated cell number was recorded as an estimate derived from reference gene primer amplification. Sequenced by immunoSEQ multiplex PCR; TCRdb stores in-frame clones only, minus some. From that table come the V and J calls and clone size; the DNA was used to work out D and trimming. The table shows about 77,000 clones, with around 90% occurring only once. These data come from a study of blood T cell repertoires in COVID-19. Background on the study: There were acute and convalescent COVID-19 samples, and they came from the United States, Italy and Spain.

The TCR sequence derives from a woman older than 75 with active or convalescent COVID-19. Source material: peripheral blood.

CDR3: CASSIDSASGTYEQYF. Here the CDR3 DNA reads TGTGCCAGTAGTATAGATAGTGCAAGCGGGACCTACGAGCAGTACTTC. The chain is built from TRBV19 and TRBJ2-7, with 7 bases matching TRBD2. The V gene end was trimmed by 0 bases and the J gene end by 2 bases; junction bases not matched to a gene: 7. From germline, CDR1 is LNHDA and CDR2 SQIVND (reference sequence). This CDR3 is 16 amino acids long.